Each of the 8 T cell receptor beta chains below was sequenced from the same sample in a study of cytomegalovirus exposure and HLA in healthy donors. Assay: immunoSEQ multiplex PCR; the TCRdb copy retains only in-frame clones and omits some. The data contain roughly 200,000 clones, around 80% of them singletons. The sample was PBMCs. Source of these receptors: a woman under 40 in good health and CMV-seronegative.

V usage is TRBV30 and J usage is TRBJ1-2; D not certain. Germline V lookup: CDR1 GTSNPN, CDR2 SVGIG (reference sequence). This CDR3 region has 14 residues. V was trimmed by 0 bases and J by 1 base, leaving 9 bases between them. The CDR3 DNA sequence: TGTGCCTGGAGTGTTCGGGGAAATAACTATGGCTACACCTTC. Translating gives CAWSVRGNNYGYTF.

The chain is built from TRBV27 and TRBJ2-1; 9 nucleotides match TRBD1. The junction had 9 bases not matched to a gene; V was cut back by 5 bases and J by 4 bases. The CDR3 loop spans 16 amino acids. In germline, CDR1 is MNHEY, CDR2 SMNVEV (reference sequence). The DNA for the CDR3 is TGTGCCAGCAGTGCCAGGGACAGGGTTGGGTACAATGAGCAGTTCTTC. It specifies CASSARDRVGYNEQFF.

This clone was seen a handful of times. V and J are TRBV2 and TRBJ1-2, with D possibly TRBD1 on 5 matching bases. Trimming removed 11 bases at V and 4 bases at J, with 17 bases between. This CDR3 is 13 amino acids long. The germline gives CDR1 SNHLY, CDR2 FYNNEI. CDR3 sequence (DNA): TGTGCCGGAAGACAGAATAGTGGCTATGGCTACACCTTC. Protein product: CAGRQNSGYGYTF.

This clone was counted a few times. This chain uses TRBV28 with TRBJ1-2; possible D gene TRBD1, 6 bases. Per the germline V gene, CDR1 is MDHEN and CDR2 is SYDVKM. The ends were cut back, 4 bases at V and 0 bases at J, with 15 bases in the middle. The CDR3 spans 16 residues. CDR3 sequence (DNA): TGTGCCAGCAGTTCGGGCAGGGGAAGTCCTAACTATGGCTACACCTTC. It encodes CASSSGRGSPNYGYTF.

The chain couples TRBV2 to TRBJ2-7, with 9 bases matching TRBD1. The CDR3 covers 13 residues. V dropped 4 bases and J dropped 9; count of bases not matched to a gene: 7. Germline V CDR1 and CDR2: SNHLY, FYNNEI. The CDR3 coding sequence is TGTGCCAGCAGTGCGGGACAGGGCTTGGGGCAGTACTTC. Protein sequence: CASSAGQGLGQYF.

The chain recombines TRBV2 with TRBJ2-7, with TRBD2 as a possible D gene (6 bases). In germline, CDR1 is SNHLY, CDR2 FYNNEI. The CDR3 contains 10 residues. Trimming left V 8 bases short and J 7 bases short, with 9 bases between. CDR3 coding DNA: TGTGCCAGCCAGGAGGGAGAGCAGTACTTC. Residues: CASQEGEQYF.

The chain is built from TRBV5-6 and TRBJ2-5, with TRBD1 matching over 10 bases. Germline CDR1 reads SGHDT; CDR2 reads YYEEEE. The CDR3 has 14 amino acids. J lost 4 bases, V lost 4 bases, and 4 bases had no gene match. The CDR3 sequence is CASSPGQGIETQYF. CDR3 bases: TGTGCCAGCAGCCCGGGACAGGGGATAGAGACCCAGTACTTC. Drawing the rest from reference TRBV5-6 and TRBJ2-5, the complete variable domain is DAGVTQSPTHLIKTRGQQVTLRCSPKSGHDTVSWYQQALGQGPQFIFQYYEEEERQRGNFPDRFSGHQFPNYSSELNVNALLLGDSALYLCASSPGQGIETQYFGPGTRLLVL.

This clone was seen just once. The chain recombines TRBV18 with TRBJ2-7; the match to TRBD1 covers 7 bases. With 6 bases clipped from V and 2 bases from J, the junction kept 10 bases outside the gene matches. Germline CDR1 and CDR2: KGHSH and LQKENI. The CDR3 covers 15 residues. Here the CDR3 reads CASSPDRVYTYEQYF. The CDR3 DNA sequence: TGTGCCAGCTCCCCAGACAGGGTGTATACCTACGAGCAGTACTTC.